These 17 T cell receptor beta chains originate from one sample sequenced in a study of radiotherapy plus CTLA-4 blockade in lung cancer. Generated by immunoSEQ multiplex PCR, the TCRdb table keeps only in-frame clones and is missing some. Of 81,000 or so clones listed, around 81% are singletons. The specimen comprised peripheral blood, sampled from a patient treated with radiotherapy plus ipilimumab. These receptors came from a human donor with non-small cell lung cancer whose response to radiotherapy plus ipilimumab could not be evaluated. Some clones in this sample may be carry-over from other donors' samples.

V is TRBV6-1 and J is TRBJ1-2; possible D gene TRBD1, 5 bases. The germline CDR1 and CDR2 sequences are MNHNS and SASEGT. V was pared by 2 bases and J by 2 bases, with 9 bases between. The CDR3 runs to 14 residues. CDR3 region: CASSELRTNYGYTF. The CDR3 DNA reads as TGTGCCAGCAGTGAACTCCGGACAAACTATGGCTACACCTTC.

This clone has more than one count but fewer than ten. The chain links TRBV6-5 to TRBJ1-2; D not certain. The length of the CDR3 is 13 residues. Germline V gene lookup returns CDR1 MNHEY and CDR2 SVGAGI. Trimming left V 4 bases short and J 4 bases short, with 10 bases between. In DNA form, the CDR3 reads TGTGCCAGCAGTTCGAGGGAGGGCTATGGCTACACCTTC. Encoded protein: CASSSREGYGYTF.

This clone was seen just once. This chain joins TRBV7-6 and TRBJ2-2; 7 nucleotides agree with TRBD1. Losses at the gene ends were 4 bases for V and 8 bases for J; bases not matched to a gene: 7. This CDR3 is 14 amino acids long. From germline, CDR1 is SGHVS and CDR2 FNYEAQ. The CDR3 DNA reads TGTGCCAGCAGCTCCCGACAGGGTCCGGGGGAGCTGTTTTTT. Protein sequence: CASSSRQGPGELFF.

The chain uses TRBV5-4 and TRBJ2-3; possibly TRBD2 for D (6 bases). CDR3 size: 16 residues. V was pared by 4 bases and J by 1 base, with 16 bases between. Germline V gene data show CDR1 as SGHNT and CDR2 as YYREEE (reference sequence). The CDR3 bases are TGTGCCAGCAGCACCGGAGGGCAGGGCCGCACAGATACGCAGTATTTT. Its translation: CASSTGGQGRTDTQYF. The full variable domain, with the rest looked up from reference TRBV5-4 and TRBJ2-3, is ETGVTQSPTHLIKTRGQQVTLRCSSQSGHNTVSWYQQALGQGPQFIFQYYREEENGRGNFPPRFSGLQFPNYSSELNVNALELDDSALYLCASSTGGQGRTDTQYFGPGTRLTVL.

This chain uses TRBV5-6 with TRBJ1-1; D is uncertain. The CDR3 extends over 15 amino acids. V gave up 3 bases and J gave up 1 base, with 13 bases separating them. CDR1 is SGHDT and CDR2 is YYEEEE in the germline V gene. The DNA for the CDR3 is TGTGCCAGCAGCTACACCGGGAGCTCGAACACTGAAGCTTTCTTT. Encoded protein: CASSYTGSSNTEAFF.

This chain connects TRBV30 to TRBJ2-4; D is unclear. V shed 1 base and J shed 9 bases, with 10 bases lying between them. Germline V gene lookup returns CDR1 GTSNPN and CDR2 SVGIG (reference sequence). There are 12 residues in the CDR3. This CDR3 is CAWSEAPGIQYF. The CDR3 DNA reads as TGTGCCTGGAGTGAGGCCCCGGGCATTCAGTACTTC.

V is TRBV5-4 and J is TRBJ1-4; D is possibly TRBD1 (6 bases). The V gene lost 4 bases and the J gene lost 6 bases, with 13 bases spanning the gap. The CDR3 extends over 14 amino acids. Germline V lookup: CDR1 SGHNT, CDR2 YYREEE (reference sequence). The CDR3 protein is CASSPKGGDEKLFF. The CDR3 DNA is TGTGCCAGCAGCCCCAAGGGGGGGGATGAAAAACTGTTTTTT.

This clone was counted only a few times. This chain connects TRBV28 to TRBJ2-7, with a possible D match to TRBD2 (6 bases). Per germline, CDR1 MDHEN and CDR2 SYDVKM. This CDR3 spans 15 amino acids. V was pared by 3 bases and J by 5 bases, with 17 bases between. In DNA, the CDR3 is TGTGCCAGCAGTTTCTCTGGGCGGGGATCGGACGAGCAGTACTTC. Translated: CASSFSGRGSDEQYF. Full variable domain (remainder filled in from reference TRBV28 and TRBJ2-7): DVKVTQSSRYLVKRTGEKVFLECVQDMDHENMFWYRQDPGLGLRLIYFSYDVKMKEKGDIPEGYSVSREKKERFSLILESASTNQTSMYLCASSFSGRGSDEQYFGPGTRLTVT.

This chain links TRBV11-2 with TRBJ2-7, with 7 bases fitting TRBD1. Trimming cost V 6 bases and J 3 bases; bases outside gene matches: 5. The CDR3 has 13 residues. Germline loops: CDR1 SGHAT, CDR2 FQNNGV. CDR3: CASRTGYGYEQYF. The CDR3 DNA reads TGTGCCAGCAGGACAGGGTACGGCTACGAGCAGTACTTC.

The CDR3 DNA reads as TGCGCCAGCAGCTTAACAGGGGGCGCATTCGATACGCAGTATTTT. Protein sequence: CASSLTGGAFDTQYF. The rearrangement links TRBV5-1 to TRBJ2-3, with TRBD1 matching over 9 bases. Germline V gene sequence: CDR1 SGHRS, CDR2 YFSETQ. J lost 6 bases, V lost 2 bases, and 7 bases had no gene match. The CDR3 sequence is 15 residues long. Drawing the rest from reference TRBV5-1 and TRBJ2-3, the complete variable domain is KAGVTQTPRYLIKTRGQQVTLSCSPISGHRSVSWYQQTPGQGLQFLFEYFSETQRNKGNFPGRFSGRQFSNSRSEMNVSTLELGDSALYLCASSLTGGAFDTQYFGPGTRLTVL.

The chain uses TRBV5-1 and TRBJ2-1; possibly TRBD2 for D (5 bases). This CDR3 comprises 15 residues. The germline V gene has CDR1 SGHRS and CDR2 YFSETQ. V gave up 0 bases and J gave up 6 bases, with 13 bases separating them. The CDR3 protein is CASSLAGVGTNEQFF. Written as DNA, the CDR3 is TGCGCCAGCAGCTTGGCCGGGGTCGGAACCAATGAGCAGTTCTTC.

The chain uses TRBV7-2 and TRBJ2-7, with 7 bases matching TRBD1. With 5 bases clipped from V and 2 bases from J, the junction kept 6 bases outside the gene matches. The CDR3 is 14 residues long. CDR1 and CDR2 (germline): SGHTA, FQGNSA. CDR3 region: CASSDRVYTYEQYF. The CDR3 nucleotides read TGTGCCAGCAGCGACAGGGTGTACACCTACGAGCAGTACTTC.

The chain couples TRBV5-6 to TRBJ2-7; 7 nucleotides agree with TRBD2. The CDR3 loop spans 14 amino acids. The V and J ends lost 3 bases and 6 bases, in that order; junction bases with no gene match: 9. In germline, CDR1 is SGHDT, CDR2 YYEEEE. The CDR3 spells CASSWRNGGTEQYF. CDR3 bases: TGTGCCAGCAGCTGGCGCAACGGGGGGACCGAGCAGTACTTC.

The chain joins TRBV7-9 to TRBJ2-1, with TRBD1 identical over 7 bases. There are 13 residues in the CDR3. Looked up from germline, CDR1 is SEHNR and CDR2 is FQNEAQ (reference sequence). J was trimmed by 9 bases and V by 5 bases; bases with no gene match: 7. The DNA of the CDR3 is TGTGCCAGCAGCCCCATCGACAGGGTTGAGCAGTTCTTC. Residues: CASSPIDRVEQFF. Full variable domain (rest looked up from reference TRBV7-9 and TRBJ2-1): DTGVSQNPRHKITKRGQNVTFRCDPISEHNRLYWYRQTLGQGPEFLTYFQNEAQLEKSRLLSDRFSAERPKGSFSTLEIQRTEQGDSAMYLCASSPIDRVEQFFGPGTRLTVL.

The chain recombines TRBV9 with TRBJ2-7; 7 bases are shared with TRBD2. Germline CDR1 and CDR2: SGDLS and YYNGEE. The CDR3 runs to 17 residues. Trimming cost V 3 bases and J 0 bases; bases outside gene matches: 12. This CDR3 is CASSAPAGRESSYEQYF. DNA for the CDR3: TGTGCCAGCAGCGCACCTGCGGGGCGGGAGTCCTCCTACGAGCAGTACTTC. The entire variable domain, with the rest obtained from reference TRBV9 and TRBJ2-7, is as follows: DSGVTQTPKHLITATGQRVTLRCSPRSGDLSVYWYQQSLDQGLQFLIQYYNGEERAKGNILERFSAQQFPDLHSELNLSSLELGDSALYFCASSAPAGRESSYEQYFGPGTRLTVT.

The rearrangement uses TRBV2 and TRBJ2-5, with D unclear. This CDR3 contains 15 residues. The germline V gene encodes CDR1 SNHLY and CDR2 FYNNEI. Trimming took 6 bases from V and 5 from J, leaving 19 bases between them. The CDR3 nucleotides read TGTGCCAGCAGGACGGGTGCTGGAGTTCGGGAGACCCAGTACTTC. This codes for CASRTGAGVRETQYF. Full variable domain (rest looked up from reference TRBV2 and TRBJ2-5): EPEVTQTPSHQVTQMGQEVILRCVPISNHLYFYWYRQILGQKVEFLVSFYNNEISEKSEIFDDQFSVERPDGSNFTLKIRSTKLEDSAMYFCASRTGAGVRETQYFGPGTRLLVL.

This chain links TRBV9 with TRBJ2-1, with TRBD2 matching over 7 bases. CDR1 and CDR2 from the germline V gene are SGDLS and YYNGEE. CDR3 length: 16 amino acids. V lost 4 bases, J lost 6 bases, and 13 bases stayed unmatched. Here the CDR3 reads CASSPGGASGANEQFF. The CDR3 DNA sequence: TGTGCCAGCAGCCCAGGAGGGGCTAGCGGTGCCAATGAGCAGTTCTTC.